This T cell receptor beta chain emerged from a study of cytomegalovirus exposure and HLA in healthy donors. J gave up 0 bases and V 5 bases, and 6 bases lay outside the gene matches. The V gene's germline CDR1 is MNHEY and CDR2 SMNVEV (reference sequence). The CDR3 covers 15 residues. For this clone: What it recognizes is unknown.

PCR amplification relied on 60 Vbeta primers (plus 13 Jbeta primers). Sequencing used immunoSEQ multiplex PCR; TCRdb keeps in-frame clones, though not all of them. The data show approximately 190,000 clones, around 82% seen once. Study observations and caveats: Among immune exposure information, only CMV serostatus was available. A later analysis found that most CMV-associated TCR beta chains appeared HLA-restricted.

This receptor was obtained from a boy between 10 and 17 years old in good health and CMV-seronegative. V gene TRBV27 combines with J gene TRBJ1-1; 7 nucleotides line up with TRBD1. Sample: PBMCs. The CDR3 nucleotides read TGTGCCAGCAGTAAGGGACAGCCGGTGAACACTGAAGCTTTCTTT. Translating gives CASSKGQPVNTEAFF.